What follows are 8 T cell receptor beta chains derived from one specimen sequenced in a study of CD8+CD57+ T cells in acquired aplastic anemia. Genomic DNA constituted the template upon which TCR beta VDJ and CDR3 profiling was performed. TCRdb re-called the reads with MiXCR, one entry per CDR3 protein. The sample lists some 220,000 distinct CDR3 sequences, 34% occurring once. The sample consisted of sorted CD4+, CD8+, or CD8+CD57+ T cells (not recorded which) from PBMCs. Receptors were obtained from a human donor in good health, serving as a control.

Only one count was recorded for this clonotype. V gene TRBV24-1 combines with J gene TRBJ2-1, with 9 positions matching TRBD2. The V and J ends lost 6 bases and 8 bases, in that order; junction bases with no gene match: 4. In germline, CDR1 is KGHDR, CDR2 SFDVKD. The CDR3 has 13 amino acids. The DNA for the CDR3 is TGTGCCACCAGTCTTAGCGGGAGTTATGAGCAGTTCTTC. Its translation is CATSLSGSYEQFF.

This clonotype was seen more than once but under ten times. J is TRBJ1-2 and V is TRBV6-1, with D uncertain. This CDR3 spans 14 amino acids. Per the germline V gene, CDR1 is MNHNS and CDR2 is SASEGT. Between the trimmed V and J ends, which lost 11 bases and 5 bases, there was a span of 21 bases. In nucleotides, the CDR3 is TGTGCCCATTCGAGAGTGGCCTTGGGATATGGCTACACCTTC. Protein product: CAHSRVALGYGYTF.

This clonotype turned up a few times. V usage is TRBV5-1 and J usage is TRBJ2-7, with D hard to call. Trimming cost V 2 bases and J 5 bases, with 17 bases left between them. Germline loops: CDR1 SGHRS, CDR2 YFSETQ. There are 15 residues in the CDR3. In DNA form, the CDR3 reads TGCGCCAGCAGCTTATCGTGGTCGGGTCCCAACGAGCAGTACTTC. Translating gives CASSLSWSGPNEQYF.

The table lists this clonotype with many counts. The chain employs TRBV12-3 or TRBV12-4 and TRBJ2-7; D is ambiguous. Trimming left V 4 bases short and J 2 bases short, with 12 bases between. CDR3 length: 14 residues. The CDR3 coding sequence is TGTGCCAGCAGTTCGAGCGCGCCAGCCTACGAGCAGTACTTC. Protein sequence: CASSSSAPAYEQYF.

This clonotype was seen just once. A read error is possible here, since a much larger clone lies one base away. The CDR3 end shows no conserved phenylalanine or tryptophan, and so a read error is likely. The chain links TRBV6-1 to TRBJ1-3; D perhaps matches TRBD1 (5 bases). The germline V gene encodes CDR1 MNHNS and CDR2 SASEGT. With 10 bases removed from V and 0 bases from J, the gap between germline ends came to 10 bases. The CDR3 extends over 13 amino acids. For the CDR3, the DNA is TGTGCCACCCGAGACAGCTCTGGAAACACCATATATCTT. Protein product: CATRDSSGNTIYL.

A few counts support this clonotype. The DNA for the CDR3 is TGCGCCAGCAGCCAAGAGGGACCTACTAATTCACCCCTCCACTTT. It translates to CASSQEGPTNSPLHF. The chain joins TRBV4-1 to TRBJ1-6, with D tentatively TRBD1 (5 bases). Looked up from germline, CDR1 is MGHRA and CDR2 is YSYEKL. The V and J ends lost 0 bases and 6 bases respectively, with 9 bases between them. The CDR3 runs to 15 residues.

Concerning this clonotype itself: A much larger clone sits a single nucleotide away, making a read error possible. The chain uses TRBV6-5 and TRBJ2-7; D is perhaps TRBD1 (6 bases). This CDR3 has 15 residues. Between the trimmed V and J ends, which lost 4 bases and 6 bases, there was a span of 19 bases. Germline V CDR1 and CDR2: MNHEY, SVGAGI. The CDR3 coding sequence is TGTGCCAGCAGTTCCATCATGACAGGAGTCGGCGAGCAGTACTTC. Translation gives CASSSIMTGVGEQYF.

There are a few counts of this clonotype. The rearrangement links TRBV28 to TRBJ1-1; 9 bases agree with TRBD1. Germline loops: CDR1 MDHEN, CDR2 SYDVKM. Trimming cost V 6 bases and J 3 bases; bases outside gene matches: 5. The CDR3 loop spans 14 amino acids. The CDR3 region has the DNA TGTGCCAGCAGGGACAGGGGAGGTTACACTGAAGCTTTCTTT. It is translated as CASRDRGGYTEAFF.